A selection of T cell receptor beta chains follows, all from one sample in a study of T cells after posttransplantation cyclophosphamide. The table came from immunoSEQ multiplex PCR; TCRdb's copy has only in-frame clones and leaves some out. This repertoire holds about 38,000 clones, and none appear only once. Sequencing used PBMCs. Source of these receptors: a man under 40 in good health and a related stem cell transplant donor. Both conserved end residues are part of each CDR3. Each record gives: CDR3 DNA, CDR3 protein, D gene, CDR3 length, clone size, J gene, V gene. D genes are given only for firm matches. Expanded clones get a size class; other rows say once, few or many, or leave the size out.

DNA: TGTGCCAGTAGTATACAGGGGGGTCAGCCCCAGCATTTT
CDR3: CASSIQGGQPQHF
D: TRBD1
length: 13
size: many
J: TRBJ1-5
V: TRBV19

DNA: TGTGCCAGTAGTTCATCCGGGACTGCTGGCTACACCTTC
CDR3: CASSSSGTAGYTF
D: NA
length: 13
size: many
J: TRBJ1-2
V: TRBV19

DNA: TGTGCCAGCAGTTTAGGGGTAGCGGGGGGTTACCAAGAGACCCAGTACTTC
CDR3: CASSLGVAGGYQETQYF
D: TRBD2
length: 17
size: few
J: TRBJ2-5
V: TRBV12-3/TRBV12-4

DNA: TGTGCCAGCAGTTACCTCCTAGCGGGCCAAGAGACCCAGTACTTC
CDR3: CASSYLLAGQETQYF
D: TRBD2
length: 15
size: few
J: TRBJ2-5
V: TRBV6-2/TRBV6-3

DNA: TGTGCCAGAGAGAGAGGGGGCGCGACTAACTATGGCTACACCTTC
CDR3: CARERGGATNYGYTF
D: TRBD1
length: 15
size: many
J: TRBJ1-2
V: TRBV2

DNA: TGTGCCAGCAGCTCTTCACTTTCAACCGGGGAGCTGTTTTTT
CDR3: CASSSSLSTGELFF
D: NA
length: 14
size: many
J: TRBJ2-2
V: TRBV7-3

DNA: TGTGCCAGCAGTGAAGCGCGGAGGTTGGGACAGAGCACAGATACGCAGTATTTT
CDR3: CASSEARRLGQSTDTQYF
D: TRBD1
length: 18
size: many
J: TRBJ2-3
V: TRBV6-1

DNA: TGCAGCGTTGTGACTAGCGGGGGGCGGGAGACCCAGTACTTC
CDR3: CSVVTSGGRETQYF
D: TRBD2
length: 14
size: NA
J: TRBJ2-5
V: TRBV29-1

DNA: TGTGCCAGCTCACCACCCGCAGGCGGGGGGGGTCGTGTTGAGCAGTTCTTC
CDR3: CASSPPAGGGGRVEQFF
D: TRBD2
length: 17
size: many
J: TRBJ2-1
V: TRBV18

DNA: TGTGCCAGCAGCTTGACGGGTCAGGGCACTATGGCTTTCTTT
CDR3: CASSLTGQGTMAFF
D: NA
length: 14
size: many
J: TRBJ1-1
V: TRBV5-4

DNA: TGCGCCAGCAGCAGGGGAGGGACAGTCAACACTGAAGCTTTCTTT
CDR3: CASSRGGTVNTEAFF
D: TRBD1
length: 15
size: many
J: TRBJ1-1
V: TRBV5-1

DNA: TGTGCCAGTAGTATAGGTGAGGGGGCTACTGAAGCTTTCTTT
CDR3: CASSIGEGATEAFF
D: TRBD1
length: 14
size: many
J: TRBJ1-1
V: TRBV19

DNA: TGTGCCAGCATCCTGCTTGGGGAGGGGAAGACAGATACGCAGTATTTT
CDR3: CASILLGEGKTDTQYF
D: TRBD2
length: 16
size: many
J: TRBJ2-3
V: TRBV2

DNA: TGTGCCAGCAGCTTAGGGGGCCGTACGCGCGTCCTCCAGGAGGGCTACACCTTC
CDR3: CASSLGGRTRVLQEGYTF
D: NA
length: 18
size: many
J: TRBJ1-2
V: TRBV7-9

DNA: TGTGCCAGCAGTCCCGGACTAGTTGGCTACAATGAGCAGTTCTTC
CDR3: CASSPGLVGYNEQFF
D: TRBD2
length: 15
size: many
J: TRBJ2-1
V: TRBV6-1

DNA: TGTGCCAGCACCAAGGGGGGGGGCGCGGAGTACGAGCAGTACTTC
CDR3: CASTKGGGAEYEQYF
D: NA
length: 15
size: many
J: TRBJ2-7
V: TRBV7-6

DNA: TGCAGCGCCTATAGTATCCCCCACACAGATACGCAGTATTTT
CDR3: CSAYSIPHTDTQYF
D: NA
length: 14
size: few
J: TRBJ2-3
V: TRBV29-1

DNA: TGTGCCAGCAGCTTGAGGCTGGGGGCAGCATATGGCTACACCTTC
CDR3: CASSLRLGAAYGYTF
D: NA
length: 15
size: many
J: TRBJ1-2
V: TRBV5-4

DNA: TGTGCCAGTAGTATAGTGAACAGCGGAATCGGGGAGCTGTTTTTT
CDR3: CASSIVNSGIGELFF
D: NA
length: 15
size: many
J: TRBJ2-2
V: TRBV19

DNA: TGTGCCAGTAGTATCAGGGCCTCGAACCCCAATCAGCCCCAGCATTTT
CDR3: CASSIRASNPNQPQHF
D: NA
length: 16
size: many
J: TRBJ1-5
V: TRBV19

DNA: TGTGCCAGCTCCCCCCAGCAGGGGTACACAGATACGCAGTATTTT
CDR3: CASSPQQGYTDTQYF
D: NA
length: 15
size: many
J: TRBJ2-3
V: TRBV18

DNA: TGTGCCAGCAGGCAGGGACAGGGGCCTTCTGGAAACACCATATATTTT
CDR3: CASRQGQGPSGNTIYF
D: TRBD1
length: 16
size: many
J: TRBJ1-3
V: TRBV6-4

DNA: TGTGCCAGTAGTATATGGTTGGCGGACTCCTTTGCAAACTATGGCTACACCTTC
CDR3: CASSIWLADSFANYGYTF
D: NA
length: 18
size: many
J: TRBJ1-2
V: TRBV19

DNA: TGTGCCAGCAGTAGCGGGGGAGGCACAGATACGCAGTATTTT
CDR3: CASSSGGGTDTQYF
D: TRBD2
length: 14
size: many
J: TRBJ2-3
V: TRBV2

DNA: TGTGCCAGCAGCGTGACCCCGGGGGGTGACACAGATACGCAGTATTTT
CDR3: CASSVTPGGDTDTQYF
D: TRBD2
length: 16
size: NA
J: TRBJ2-3
V: TRBV9

DNA: TGTGCCACCAGTGATTTGCGAGGGGCCTACAATGAGCAGTTCTTC
CDR3: CATSDLRGAYNEQFF
D: NA
length: 15
size: few
J: TRBJ2-1
V: TRBV24-1

DNA: TGTGCCAGCAGTCCCCTACAGGACACAGATACGCAGTATTTT
CDR3: CASSPLQDTDTQYF
D: NA
length: 14
size: few
J: TRBJ2-3
V: TRBV6-6

DNA: TGCGCCAGCAGCCAAGGGGACAGCTCTGGGGCCAACGTCCTGACTTTC
CDR3: CASSQGDSSGANVLTF
D: TRBD1
length: 16
size: many
J: TRBJ2-6
V: TRBV4-1

DNA: TGTGCCAGCAGTTACGCGAGCTCCTACAATGAGCAGTTCTTC
CDR3: CASSYASSYNEQFF
D: NA
length: 14
size: many
J: TRBJ2-1
V: TRBV6-5

DNA: TGCGCCAGCAGTGAATACAGGATGAACACTGAAGCTTTCTTT
CDR3: CASSEYRMNTEAFF
D: NA
length: 14
size: many
J: TRBJ1-1
V: TRBV10-2

DNA: TGTGCCAGCAGCAACACCAAGAACACTGAAGCTTTCTTT
CDR3: CASSNTKNTEAFF
D: NA
length: 13
size: many
J: TRBJ1-1
V: TRBV5-8

DNA: TGTGCCAGCAGCGTAGGGACAGGGATCCGAAACACCATATATTTT
CDR3: CASSVGTGIRNTIYF
D: TRBD1
length: 15
size: many
J: TRBJ1-3
V: TRBV9

DNA: TGTGCCAGCAGTGAAACTGGACAGAACTATGGCTACACCTTC
CDR3: CASSETGQNYGYTF
D: NA
length: 14
size: many
J: TRBJ1-2
V: TRBV25-1

DNA: TGTGCCAGCAGTTGGACTAGCGGGGGCACAGATACGCAGTATTTT
CDR3: CASSWTSGGTDTQYF
D: TRBD2
length: 15
size: many
J: TRBJ2-3
V: TRBV6-1

DNA: TGTGCCAGCAGTCAACACTTAAGCGACGAGCAGTACTTC
CDR3: CASSQHLSDEQYF
D: NA
length: 13
size: many
J: TRBJ2-7
V: TRBV6-6

DNA: TGCGCCAGCAGCTTGGGACATACGAACACCGGGGAGCTGTTTTTT
CDR3: CASSLGHTNTGELFF
D: NA
length: 15
size: many
J: TRBJ2-2
V: TRBV5-1

DNA: TGTGCCAGCAGTTCGCAGCGGGGAATCCACGAGCAGTACTTC
CDR3: CASSSQRGIHEQYF
D: TRBD2
length: 14
size: many
J: TRBJ2-7
V: TRBV6-5

DNA: TGTGCCAGCAGCGGCTCGGGACAGGAGGAGAAGACCCAGTACTTC
CDR3: CASSGSGQEEKTQYF
D: TRBD1
length: 15
size: few
J: TRBJ2-5
V: TRBV2

DNA: TGTGCCAGCAGTGAACCGGGGGCGAACACCGGGGAGCTGTTTTTT
CDR3: CASSEPGANTGELFF
D: NA
length: 15
size: many
J: TRBJ2-2
V: TRBV6-1

DNA: TGTGCCAGCAGTTGGTTCCGGGGAGAGACCCAGTACTTC
CDR3: CASSWFRGETQYF
D: NA
length: 13
size: NA
J: TRBJ2-5
V: TRBV6-5

DNA: TGTGCCAGTAGTATCATGGGGGCCGGCACAGATACGCAGTATTTT
CDR3: CASSIMGAGTDTQYF
D: NA
length: 15
size: many
J: TRBJ2-3
V: TRBV19

DNA: TGTGCCAGCAGCATCGGGACAGTGAGCACAGATACGCAGTATTTT
CDR3: CASSIGTVSTDTQYF
D: TRBD1
length: 15
size: NA
J: TRBJ2-3
V: TRBV9

DNA: TGTGCCAGCTCACCAACACGAACCAACACTGAAGCTTTCTTT
CDR3: CASSPTRTNTEAFF
D: NA
length: 14
size: many
J: TRBJ1-1
V: TRBV18

DNA: TGTGCCAGCAGGCGCCCAGGGTCCGAGCAGTACTTC
CDR3: CASRRPGSEQYF
D: NA
length: 12
size: many
J: TRBJ2-7
V: TRBV12-3/TRBV12-4

DNA: TGCGCCAGCAGCCCCGACAGGGCTGATCAGCCCCAGCATTTT
CDR3: CASSPDRADQPQHF
D: TRBD1
length: 14
size: many
J: TRBJ1-5
V: TRBV5-1

DNA: TGTGCCAGCAGCTCACAGGGGGCCGGGACCGGGGAGCTGTTTTTT
CDR3: CASSSQGAGTGELFF
D: TRBD1
length: 15
size: few
J: TRBJ2-2
V: TRBV7-3

DNA: TGTGCCAGCAGTCCCAGCGGGGCTCAGCCCCAGCATTTT
CDR3: CASSPSGAQPQHF
D: NA
length: 13
size: many
J: TRBJ1-5
V: TRBV28

DNA: TGTGCCAGCTCACCAAAAACAGGGGTCGAATCACCCCTCCACTTT
CDR3: CASSPKTGVESPLHF
D: TRBD1
length: 15
size: many
J: TRBJ1-6
V: TRBV18

DNA: TGTGCTAGTGGTTCAGGGGGAACTGAAGCTTTCTTT
CDR3: CASGSGGTEAFF
D: TRBD1
length: 12
size: many
J: TRBJ1-1
V: TRBV12-5

DNA: TGCGCCAGCAGCGCACTGGGACTAGCGGTGGGAGATACGCAGTATTTT
CDR3: CASSALGLAVGDTQYF
D: TRBD2
length: 16
size: many
J: TRBJ2-3
V: TRBV4-1

DNA: TGTGCCAGCAGACTAGCGGGGGGCGGAGATACGCAGTATTTT
CDR3: CASRLAGGGDTQYF
D: TRBD2
length: 14
size: few
J: TRBJ2-3
V: TRBV6-5